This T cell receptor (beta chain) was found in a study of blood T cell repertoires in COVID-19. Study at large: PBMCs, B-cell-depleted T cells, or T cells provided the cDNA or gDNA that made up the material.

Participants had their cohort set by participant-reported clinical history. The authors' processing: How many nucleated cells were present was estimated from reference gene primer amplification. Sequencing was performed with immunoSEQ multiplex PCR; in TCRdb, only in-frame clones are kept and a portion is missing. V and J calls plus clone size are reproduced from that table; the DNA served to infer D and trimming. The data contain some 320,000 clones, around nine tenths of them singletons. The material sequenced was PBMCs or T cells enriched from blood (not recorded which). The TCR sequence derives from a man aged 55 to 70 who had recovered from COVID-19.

CDR3 nucleotides: TGCAGCGCGGACGGCGGGGATCTTGGCTACACCTTC. It codes for CSADGGDLGYTF. The V call is TRBV29-1, the J call TRBJ1-2; D is unresolved. Germline CDR1 and CDR2: SQVTM and ANQGSEA. V lost 7 bases, J lost 7 bases, and 16 bases lay in between. The CDR3 spans 12 residues.